A single sample gave rise to the 17 T cell receptor beta chains below, sequenced in a study of CD8 T cells in ankylosing spondylitis. TCRdb re-called the 5' RACE reads through MiXCR, storing one row per CDR3 protein. The profile covers hundreds of thousands of distinct CDR3 sequences, with over 9.5% appearing a single time and roughly 0.51% taken by the ten largest. Points from the study as a whole: Several highly homologous variants formed a TCR beta motif that appeared characteristic of ankylosing spondylitis blood.

Antigens of these TCRs are unknown. Material: blood, either unsorted or a sorted T cell fraction (not recorded which). The receptor set was obtained from a male donor with ankylosing spondylitis.

In its sample, this clonotype was seen many times. The rearrangement links TRBV20-1 to TRBJ1-2; 9 bases map to TRBD1. Germline V CDR1 and CDR2: DFQATT, SNEGSKA (reference sequence). This CDR3 is 14 amino acids long. V dropped 0 bases and J dropped 5; count of bases not matched to a gene: 4. The DNA for the CDR3 is TGCAGTGCTAGAGAAGGACAGGGGTTGTATGGCTACACCTTC. Its translation: CSAREGQGLYGYTF.

This sequence joins TRBV20-1 and TRBJ2-5, with D unclear. The CDR3 length is 11 residues. Germline values: CDR1 DFQATT, CDR2 SNEGSKA (reference sequence). The V end lost 5 bases, the J end lost 5 bases, and 9 bases lay between the germline ends. CDR3: CSAPRRETQYF. The CDR3 DNA follows: TGCAGTGCTCCCCGCCGGGAGACCCAGTACTTC.

This clonotype appeared a few times. This chain uses TRBV6-5 with TRBJ2-1; 10 nucleotides agree with TRBD2. The germline CDR1 and CDR2 sequences are MNHEY and SVGAGI. This CDR3 contains 17 residues. Trimming removed 0 bases from V and 7 bases from J; junction bases left unmatched: 9. The CDR3 nucleotides are TGTGCCAGCAGTTACTCTATTAGCGGGAGGATCGGAAATGAGCAGTTCTTC. Its protein product is CASSYSISGRIGNEQFF.

This clonotype has a count of ten or more. The rearrangement links TRBV7-9 to TRBJ1-3; D remains ambiguous. Trimming took 7 bases from V and 2 from J, leaving 12 bases between them. The germline CDR1 and CDR2 sequences are SEHNR and FQNEAQ (reference sequence). This CDR3 is 14 amino acids long. In DNA form, the CDR3 reads TGTGCCAGCAACCCAACACGGCCTGGAAACACCATATATTTT. It encodes CASNPTRPGNTIYF.

The V gene is TRBV6-1, the J gene TRBJ2-2; 7 nucleotides line up with TRBD1. V was clipped by 6 bases and J by 6 bases; unmatched bases: 10. CDR1 MNHNS and CDR2 SASEGT come from the germline V gene. The CDR3 has 15 residues. The CDR3 spells CASSLRQGVSGELFF. The CDR3 DNA reads TGTGCCAGCAGCCTACGACAGGGAGTATCCGGGGAGCTGTTTTTT.

V and J are TRBV5-1 and TRBJ2-3; 8 nucleotides line up with TRBD1. V trimming: 2 bases; J trimming: 2 bases; junction bases outside the gene matches: 7. CDR3 length: 16 amino acids. From germline, CDR1 is SGHRS and CDR2 YFSETQ. The CDR3 coding sequence is TGCGCCAGCAGCTTCCCGTGGACAGGGTACACAGATACGCAGTATTTT. As protein: CASSFPWTGYTDTQYF.

The chain employs TRBV5-1 and TRBJ1-1; D not resolved. Germline V lookup: CDR1 SGHRS, CDR2 YFSETQ. V was shortened by 0 bases and J by 0 bases, with 12 bases between the two germline ends. This CDR3 is built from 16 residues. The CDR3 DNA reads TGCGCCAGCAGCTTGGTTCCCTCGTCCATGAACACTGAAGCTTTCTTT. Protein: CASSLVPSSMNTEAFF. The entire variable domain, with the rest obtained from reference TRBV5-1 and TRBJ1-1, is as follows: KAGVTQTPRYLIKTRGQQVTLSCSPISGHRSVSWYQQTPGQGLQFLFEYFSETQRNKGNFPGRFSGRQFSNSRSEMNVSTLELGDSALYLCASSLVPSSMNTEAFFGQGTRLTVV.

This clonotype showed up many times. The chain recombines TRBV29-1 with TRBJ2-5, with TRBD1 matching over 8 bases. From germline, CDR1 is SQVTM and CDR2 ANQGSEA. The V gene end was trimmed by 4 bases and the J gene end by 5 bases; junction bases not matched to a gene: 6. This CDR3 spans 13 amino acids. CDR3 in DNA: TGCAGCGTTGGTCGGACAGGGAGGGAGACCCAGTACTTC. Encoded protein: CSVGRTGRETQYF.

As to this clonotype: The junction and the germline gene differ at one end; a read error may be behind it. The chain is built from TRBV7-8 and TRBJ2-5; 15 bases align to TRBD2. The CDR3 runs to 15 residues. CDR1 and CDR2 (germline): SGHVS, FQNEAQ. The CDR3 nucleotides read TGTGCCAGCAGCTCCTCGGGACTAGCGGGGGGTCCTCTAGACTTC. Translation gives CASSSSGLAGGPLDF.

This clonotype was observed at least ten times. The genes are TRBV12-3 or TRBV12-4 and TRBJ1-2; TRBD1 aligns across 9 bases. Germline trimming cut 3 bases from V and 5 bases from J; bases unmatched to any gene: 7. CDR3 size: 15 residues. The CDR3 reads CASSFSGQGFYGYTF. In DNA, the CDR3 is TGTGCCAGCAGTTTTTCAGGACAGGGGTTTTATGGCTACACCTTC.

This sequence joins TRBV20-1 and TRBJ2-7, with 7 bases that match TRBD1. The V gene's germline CDR1 is DFQATT and CDR2 SNEGSKA (reference sequence). J was trimmed by 3 bases and V by 0 bases; bases with no gene match: 5. This CDR3 spans 14 amino acids. The CDR3 protein is CSARDWRTGYEQYF. The CDR3 DNA is TGCAGTGCTAGAGATTGGAGGACAGGCTACGAGCAGTACTTC.

The chain couples TRBV20-1 to TRBJ2-3, with 7 bases aligning to TRBD1. Germline V gene data show CDR1 as DFQATT and CDR2 as SNEGSKA (reference sequence). V lost 3 bases to trimming and J lost 3 bases; unmatched junction nucleotides: 6. CDR3 length equals 14 residues. CDR3 bases: TGCAGTGCTAGTAAACAGGGGATAACAGATACGCAGTATTTT. Protein product: CSASKQGITDTQYF.

The chain has TRBV2 and TRBJ2-5; the D gene is possibly TRBD2 (6 bases). The V and J ends lost 4 bases and 1 base respectively, with 7 bases between them. The CDR3 totals 13 residues. CDR1 and CDR2 (germline): SNHLY, FYNNEI. CDR3 region: CASSGDFQETQYF. CDR3 coding DNA: TGTGCCAGCAGTGGGGACTTCCAAGAGACCCAGTACTTC. Drawing the rest from reference TRBV2 and TRBJ2-5, the complete variable domain is EPEVTQTPSHQVTQMGQEVILRCVPISNHLYFYWYRQILGQKVEFLVSFYNNEISEKSEIFDDQFSVERPDGSNFTLKIRSTKLEDSAMYFCASSGDFQETQYFGPGTRLLVL.

V gene TRBV7-2 combines with J gene TRBJ2-7; 7 nucleotides match TRBD2. There are 16 residues in the CDR3. J was trimmed by 1 base and V by 0 bases; bases with no gene match: 6. Looked up from germline, CDR1 is SGHTA and CDR2 is FQGNSA. The CDR3 reads CASSLARGYWSYEQYF. Here the CDR3 DNA reads TGTGCCAGCAGCTTAGCGCGGGGGTACTGGTCCTACGAGCAGTACTTC.

The chain is built from TRBV20-1 and TRBJ1-2; no definite D call. Germline CDR1 is DFQATT and CDR2 is SNEGSKA (reference sequence). The CDR3 length is 14 residues. V was cut by 4 bases and J by 4 bases, with 16 bases left in between. The CDR3 DNA is TGCAGTGCTAAAAGGGAGGCAGGTGGCTATGGCTACACCTTC. Encoded protein: CSAKREAGGYGYTF.

CDR3 amino acids: CASSSPGTTNEKLFF. The CDR3, as DNA: TGTGCCAGCAGCAGTCCCGGGACGACTAATGAAAAACTGTTTTTT. The chain carries TRBV11-1 and TRBJ1-4, with D tentatively TRBD1 (5 bases). This CDR3 region has 15 residues. Germline lookup yields CDR1 SGHAT and CDR2 FQDESV (reference sequence). With 5 bases removed from V and 2 bases from J, the gap between germline ends came to 12 bases.

The chain employs TRBV28 and TRBJ2-1, with a tentative D call TRBD1 (5 bases). Trimming shortened V by 5 bases and J by 8 bases, and 19 bases separated the two germline ends. This CDR3 has 15 residues. CDR1 is MDHEN and CDR2 is SYDVKM in the germline V gene. CDR3 in amino acids: CASSPIPVRAHEQFF. CDR3 nucleotide sequence: TGTGCCAGCAGTCCCATTCCAGTCAGGGCTCATGAGCAGTTCTTC.